Presented here are 12 T cell receptor beta chains from one specimen sequenced in a study of post-analysis software for immune sequencing data. Study-wide points: Relative to controls, patients had five TRBV segments at higher frequency, with TRBV5-6, TRBV5-1 and TRBV20-1 among these.

The authors incorporated unique molecular identifiers into the TCR beta cDNA libraries. Each CDR3 protein gets one entry after TCRdb re-called the PCR reads with MiXCR. The sample has approximately 690,000 distinct CDR3 sequences, over 45% seen once. These TCRs are of unknown antigen specificity. Material for sequencing was blood. These receptors were taken from a girl aged 2 to 9 with multiple sclerosis.

A word on this clonotype: Germline is not matched at one junction end, which may reflect a read error. This chain joins TRBV7-8 and TRBJ1-2; no reliable D call. Germline CDR1 is SGHVS and CDR2 is FQNEAQ. CDR3 size: 14 residues. The CDR3 bases are TGTGCCAGCAGCTTAGACAGCACTAACTATGGCTTCACCTTC. This sequence encodes CASSLDSTNYGFTF.

The chain carries TRBV7-2 and TRBJ1-2; D is possibly TRBD1 (6 bases). The germline gives CDR1 SGHTA, CDR2 FQGNSA. The V end lost 5 bases, the J end lost 8 bases, and 15 bases lay between the germline ends. This CDR3 region has 13 residues. The CDR3 nucleotides read TGTGCCAGCAGCATCTACAGGGCGCGAGGCTACACCTTC. It translates to CASSIYRARGYTF.

This clonotype appeared a few times. The chain joins TRBV3-1 to TRBJ2-7; D remains unclear. This CDR3 region has 14 residues. Germline lookup yields CDR1 LGHDT and CDR2 YNNKEL (reference sequence). V gave up 2 bases and J gave up 6 bases, with 14 bases separating them. CDR3 protein: CASSQSPPGGEQYF. As DNA, the CDR3 is TGTGCCAGCAGCCAATCTCCCCCGGGCGGCGAGCAGTACTTC.

This clonotype occurred a few times. The CDR3: CSVQKTSGGTDTQYF. The CDR3 nucleotides are TGCAGCGTTCAAAAGACTAGCGGGGGCACAGATACGCAGTATTTT. The V gene is TRBV29-1, the J gene TRBJ2-3; 11 bases align to TRBD2. The V segment lost 5 bases and the J segment 1 base; nucleotides outside the gene matches: 5. CDR1 is SQVTM and CDR2 is ANQGSEA in the germline V gene. The CDR3 length is 15 residues.

This clonotype was counted a few times. The J gene is TRBJ2-6, the V gene TRBV29-1; tentatively, D is TRBD1 (6 bases). Germline values: CDR1 SQVTM, CDR2 ANQGSEA. This CDR3 region has 15 residues. With 4 bases removed from V and 1 base from J, the gap between germline ends came to 11 bases. In DNA, the CDR3 is TGCAGCGTTGGACACGACAGGTCTGGGGCCAACGTCCTGACTTTC. Its translation is CSVGHDRSGANVLTF. The variable domain in full, with the rest retrieved from reference TRBV29-1 and TRBJ2-6, is SAVISQKPSRDICQRGTSLTIQCQVDSQVTMMFWYRQQPGQSLTLIATANQGSEATYESGFVIDKFPISRPNLTFSTLTVSNMSPEDSSIYLCSVGHDRSGANVLTFGAGSRLTVL.

The CDR3, as DNA: TGTGCCAGCAGCTCATCGGAGTACGAGCAGTACTTC. Translation: CASSSSEYEQYF. The V and J genes are TRBV11-2 and TRBJ2-7; no clear D. The CDR3 is made up of 12 amino acids. Per germline, CDR1 SGHAT and CDR2 FQNNGV. V was pared by 4 bases and J by 4 bases, with 8 bases between.

The chain joins TRBV20-1 to TRBJ2-5; 10 bases are shared with TRBD1. V shed 1 base and J 5 bases; nucleotides not matched to a gene: 7. This CDR3 contains 15 residues. Germline CDR1 reads DFQATT; CDR2 reads SNEGSKA (reference sequence). Written as DNA, the CDR3 is TGCAGTGCTAGAGGCGACAGGGGGCGCGGGGAGACCCAGTACTTC. Its protein is CSARGDRGRGETQYF.

The chain employs TRBV29-1 and TRBJ1-2; TRBD1 agrees at 7 bases. The CDR3 contains 12 residues. CDR1 is SQVTM, CDR2 ANQGSEA, per germline. The V and J ends lost 3 bases and 4 bases, in that order; junction bases with no gene match: 2. The CDR3 protein is CSVDSGGYGYTF. CDR3 DNA sequence: TGCAGCGTTGACTCAGGGGGCTATGGCTACACCTTC.

The rearrangement links TRBV29-1 to TRBJ1-1; no reliable D call. With 4 bases removed from V and 3 bases from J, the gap between germline ends came to 3 bases. The germline CDR1 and CDR2 sequences are SQVTM and ANQGSEA. The CDR3 sequence is 10 residues long. DNA for the CDR3: TGCAGCGTTGGAGACACTGAAGCTTTCTTT. It codes for CSVGDTEAFF.

This clonotype turned up a few times. The J gene is TRBJ2-3, the V gene TRBV12-3 or TRBV12-4, with 8 bases matching TRBD1. This CDR3 spans 14 amino acids. V was clipped by 6 bases and J by 3 bases; unmatched bases: 5. CDR3 loop: CASSRTGGTDTQYF. In DNA form, the CDR3 reads TGTGCCAGCAGCCGTACAGGGGGAACAGATACGCAGTATTTT.

The chain links TRBV4-2 to TRBJ2-1; D unclear. The germline CDR1 and CDR2 sequences are LGHNA and YNFKEQ. Trimming cost V 0 bases and J 7 bases, with 10 bases left between them. CDR3 length: 14 residues. The CDR3 region is CASSQDGYMNEQFF. CDR3 bases: TGTGCCAGCAGCCAAGACGGATACATGAATGAGCAGTTCTTC.

The gene calls are TRBV2 and TRBJ2-3; 8 nucleotides align to TRBD2. The J segment lost 1 base and the V segment lost 10 bases, leaving 7 bases of the junction unmatched. This CDR3 has 14 amino acids. The germline V gene encodes CDR1 SNHLY and CDR2 FYNNEI. DNA for the CDR3: TGTGCCACCCTACTAGCGGACCGCACAGATACGCAGTATTTT. This translates into CATLLADRTDTQYF.